In its sample, the clone carrying this T cell receptor beta chain was seen a few times. These data originate in a study of cytomegalovirus exposure and HLA in healthy donors. A multiplex PCR was run with 60 Vbeta primers and 13 Jbeta primers. Using immunoSEQ multiplex PCR, the repertoire was profiled, and TCRdb retains in-frame clones only, with some absent. The table includes about 81,000 clones, around four fifths detected once. Germline-derived CDR1 and CDR2 are SGHTA and FQGTGA. There are 16 residues in the CDR3. V shed 5 bases and J 3 bases; nucleotides not matched to a gene: 7. The chain employs TRBV7-3 and TRBJ2-1; 10 nucleotides align to TRBD2. The sequence came from a man aged 45-60 years in good health and CMV-seropositive. Material: PBMCs. The CDR3 bases are TGTGCCAGCAGCGAACTACCTAGCGGGAGCTACAATGAGCAGTTCTTC. As protein: CASSELPSGSYNEQFF.